This entry concerns a single TCR beta chain. Germline V gene data show CDR1 as SEHNR and CDR2 as FQNEAQ (reference sequence). The J segment lost 2 bases and the V segment lost 4 bases, leaving 8 bases of the junction unmatched. The CDR3 is 15 amino acids. The sample is drawn from a study of blood T cells in healthy people across ages. The use of a sample-barcoded 5' primer and a J-beta primer mix characterized a second PCR of roughly 6 to 11 cycles. TCRdb processed the 5' RACE reads anew with MiXCR; each CDR3 protein has one entry. The sample lists 1.5 million to 2 million distinct CDR3 sequences; roughly 30% were seen once.

V and J are TRBV7-9 and TRBJ2-7; 7 bases are a match to TRBD1. The sequence came from a woman in her 30s in good health. Sequenced material: blood. CDR3 sequence: CASSWGTAIPYEQYF. For the CDR3, the DNA is TGTGCCAGCAGCTGGGGGACAGCAATACCCTACGAGCAGTACTTC. The full variable domain, in which reference TRBV7-9 and TRBJ2-7 provide the parts outside the CDR3, is DTGVSQNPRHKITKRGQNVTFRCDPISEHNRLYWYRQTLGQGPEFLTYFQNEAQLEKSRLLSDRFSAERPKGSFSTLEIQRTEQGDSAMYLCASSWGTAIPYEQYFGPGTRLTVT.